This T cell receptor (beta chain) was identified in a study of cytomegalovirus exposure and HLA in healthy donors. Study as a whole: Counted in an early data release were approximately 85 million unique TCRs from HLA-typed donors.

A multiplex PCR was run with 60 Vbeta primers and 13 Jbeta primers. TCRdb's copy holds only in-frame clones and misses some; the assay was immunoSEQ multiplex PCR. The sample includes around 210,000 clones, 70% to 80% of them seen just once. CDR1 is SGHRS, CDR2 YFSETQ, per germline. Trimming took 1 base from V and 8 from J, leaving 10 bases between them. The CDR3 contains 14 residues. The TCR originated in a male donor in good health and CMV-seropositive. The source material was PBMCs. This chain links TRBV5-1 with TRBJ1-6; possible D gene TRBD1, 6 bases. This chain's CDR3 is CASSLTGWDSPLHF. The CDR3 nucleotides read TGCGCCAGCAGCTTGACAGGGTGGGATTCACCCCTCCACTTT. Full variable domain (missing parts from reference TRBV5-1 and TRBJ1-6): KAGVTQTPRYLIKTRGQQVTLSCSPISGHRSVSWYQQTPGQGLQFLFEYFSETQRNKGNFPGRFSGRQFSNSRSEMNVSTLELGDSALYLCASSLTGWDSPLHFGNGTRLTVT.